This passage covers 9 T cell receptor beta chains from one sample sequenced in a study of blood T cell repertoires in COVID-19. The method was immunoSEQ multiplex PCR; TCRdb's version includes in-frame clones alone and lacks a portion of them. Of around 310,000 clones listed, nearly 90% are singletons. Sequenced: peripheral blood. Receptors were obtained from a woman aged 40 to 55 with COVID-19, enrolled during active disease.

The V gene is TRBV5-1, the J gene TRBJ2-3, with 16 bases identical to TRBD2. With V trimmed by 2 bases and J by 5 bases, 5 bases remained unmatched. In germline, CDR1 is SGHRS, CDR2 YFSETQ. The CDR3 extends over 17 amino acids. The CDR3 loop is CASSFPGLAGGEDTQYF. The CDR3 DNA reads TGCGCCAGCAGCTTCCCGGGACTAGCGGGGGGGGAAGATACGCAGTATTTT.

The chain recombines TRBV6-4 with TRBJ1-4; D is undetermined. The germline V and J ends were trimmed by 2 bases and 8 bases, with 3 bases remaining between them. The CDR3 extends over 11 amino acids. The germline V gene has CDR1 MRHNA and CDR2 SNTAGT. Here the CDR3 DNA reads TGTGCCAGCAGTGACAGCGAAAAACTGTTTTTT. It is translated as CASSDSEKLFF.

The chain carries TRBV6-4 and TRBJ2-1, with 9 bases identical to TRBD2. The CDR3 is 16 amino acids. The ends lost 5 bases at V and 5 bases at J; junction bases unmatched: 10. Per the germline V gene, CDR1 is MRHNA and CDR2 is SNTAGT. CDR3 nucleotides: TGTGCCAGCAGTCCTACCATAGCGGGAGTTGACAATGAGCAGTTCTTC. Translated, it gives CASSPTIAGVDNEQFF.

The chain has TRBV9 and TRBJ1-2, with D possibly being TRBD1 (6 bases). The CDR3 runs 15 residues. V dropped 4 bases and J dropped 6 bases, with 19 bases sitting between them. Germline CDR1 is SGDLS and CDR2 is YYNGEE. This CDR3 is CASSRDMWEGNGYTF. In DNA form, the CDR3 reads TGTGCCAGCAGCCGGGACATGTGGGAGGGAAATGGCTACACCTTC.

This chain uses TRBV7-9 with TRBJ1-6; TRBD1 aligns across 8 bases. The germline CDR1 and CDR2 sequences are SEHNR and FQNEAQ (reference sequence). The ends lost 5 bases at V and 11 bases at J; junction bases unmatched: 8. This CDR3 region has 14 residues. Here the CDR3 reads CASSVQGGETPLHF. CDR3 sequence (DNA): TGTGCCAGCAGCGTACAGGGGGGGGAGACACCCCTCCACTTT.

The V gene is TRBV4-3, the J gene TRBJ2-1; 9 nucleotides match TRBD2. Germline trimming cut 0 bases from V and 13 bases from J; bases unmatched to any gene: 7. The V gene's germline CDR1 is LGHNA and CDR2 YSLEER. The CDR3 has 14 amino acids. CDR3 sequence: CASSQDRGLATQFF. As DNA, the CDR3 is TGCGCCAGCAGCCAAGATAGGGGACTAGCAACACAGTTCTTC.

The chain recombines TRBV7-8 with TRBJ2-5; TRBD2 agrees at 11 bases. CDR1 and CDR2 (germline): SGHVS, FQNEAQ. This CDR3 comprises 16 residues. Trimming took 5 bases from V and 5 from J; bases not matched to a gene: 10. In DNA, the CDR3 is TGTGCCAGCAGCACCCATAGCGGGGGGGCCGGCGAGACCCAGTACTTC. Encoded protein: CASSTHSGGAGETQYF.

The CDR3 sequence is CASGGDRANSPLHF. In nucleotides, the CDR3 is TGTGCCAGCGGGGGGGACAGGGCGAATTCACCCCTCCACTTT. The J gene is TRBJ1-6, the V gene TRBV27, with 9 bases matching TRBD1. This CDR3 has 14 residues. V was pared by 8 bases and J by 7 bases, with 6 bases of the junction left unmatched. Looked up from germline, CDR1 is MNHEY and CDR2 is SMNVEV (reference sequence).

This chain connects TRBV19 to TRBJ1-5; TRBD1 matches 7 bases. V dropped 3 bases and J dropped 7; count of bases not matched to a gene: 12. Germline assignment: CDR1 LNHDA and CDR2 SQIVND (reference sequence). The CDR3 has 16 amino acids. In nucleotides, the CDR3 is TGTGCCAGTAGTATTACAGGGGATGCAGGAAGGCAGCCCCAGCATTTT. This encodes CASSITGDAGRQPQHF.